Listed below are T cell receptor beta chains from one sample, sequenced in a study of shared clonotypes between healthy human individuals. Profiling relied on immunoSEQ multiplex PCR, and the TCRdb table lists in-frame clones only, not all of them. The repertoire includes about 2 million clones, about 95% of them detected once, and around 1% sits in the top ten. Sequencing was performed on naive CD8+ T cells sorted from blood. Receptor source: a man between 18 and 35 years old in good health. Both conserved end residues are part of each CDR3. Each record gives: clone size, J gene, D gene, V gene, CDR3 length, CDR3 protein, CDR3 DNA. The D gene is left open where the match is weak. Only part of the rows carry a size: once, few, many, or a class if the clone is expanded.

clone_size: -
j_call: TRBJ1-1
d_call: TRBD1
v_call: TRBV5-4
cdr3_length: 14
cdr3_aa: CASSLRGLFAEAFF
cdr3_nt: TGTGCCAGCAGCTTGAGGGGGCTTTTCGCTGAAGCTTTCTTT

clone_size: -
j_call: TRBJ2-7
d_call: TRBD2
v_call: TRBV2
cdr3_length: 17
cdr3_aa: CASSERASGGAGHEQYF
cdr3_nt: TGTGCCAGCAGTGAACGGGCTAGCGGGGGGGCCGGCCACGAGCAGTACTTC

clone_size: -
j_call: TRBJ2-4
d_call: -
v_call: TRBV5-1
cdr3_length: 13
cdr3_aa: CASSYDLGNIQYF
cdr3_nt: TGCGCCAGCAGCTACGACTTGGGAAACATTCAGTACTTC

clone_size: -
j_call: TRBJ2-3
d_call: -
v_call: TRBV18
cdr3_length: 14
cdr3_aa: CASSPSDEADTQYF
cdr3_nt: TGTGCCAGCTCACCCAGCGATGAGGCAGATACGCAGTATTTT

clone_size: -
j_call: TRBJ1-1
d_call: TRBD1
v_call: TRBV5-1
cdr3_length: 17
cdr3_aa: CASSSQGPGQTNTEAFF
cdr3_nt: TGCGCCAGCAGCTCGCAAGGACCGGGACAGACGAACACTGAAGCTTTCTTT

clone_size: -
j_call: TRBJ2-5
d_call: -
v_call: TRBV28
cdr3_length: 15
cdr3_aa: CASSFTGLSQETQYF
cdr3_nt: TGTGCCAGCAGCTTTACAGGACTGAGCCAAGAGACCCAGTACTTC

clone_size: -
j_call: TRBJ2-7
d_call: -
v_call: TRBV29-1
cdr3_length: 12
cdr3_aa: CSATVSSYEQYF
cdr3_nt: TGCAGCGCCACGGTCAGTTCCTACGAGCAGTACTTC

clone_size: -
j_call: TRBJ1-5
d_call: -
v_call: TRBV9
cdr3_length: 14
cdr3_aa: CASSPHRGQGPQHF
cdr3_nt: TGTGCCAGCAGCCCCCATCGAGGTCAAGGGCCCCAGCATTTT

clone_size: -
j_call: TRBJ2-1
d_call: -
v_call: TRBV9
cdr3_length: 14
cdr3_aa: CASSPGGLYNEQFF
cdr3_nt: TGTGCCAGCAGCCCCGGGGGTCTCTACAATGAGCAGTTCTTC

clone_size: -
j_call: TRBJ2-1
d_call: -
v_call: TRBV7-9
cdr3_length: 13
cdr3_aa: CASSFDSGNEQFF
cdr3_nt: TGTGCCAGCAGCTTTGATAGCGGAAATGAGCAGTTCTTC

clone_size: -
j_call: TRBJ2-7
d_call: -
v_call: TRBV27
cdr3_length: 16
cdr3_aa: CASSPSLGARSYEQYF
cdr3_nt: TGTGCCAGCAGTCCCAGTTTGGGGGCGCGTAGCTACGAGCAGTACTTC

clone_size: -
j_call: TRBJ2-5
d_call: -
v_call: TRBV13
cdr3_length: 13
cdr3_aa: CASSGGTEETQYF
cdr3_nt: TGTGCCAGCAGCGGCGGGACAGAAGAGACCCAGTACTTC

clone_size: -
j_call: TRBJ2-5
d_call: -
v_call: TRBV28
cdr3_length: 13
cdr3_aa: CASSLQDGETQYF
cdr3_nt: TGTGCCAGCAGTTTACAGGACGGAGAGACCCAGTACTTC

clone_size: -
j_call: TRBJ1-1
d_call: TRBD1
v_call: TRBV11-2
cdr3_length: 15
cdr3_aa: CASSARDRGVTEAFF
cdr3_nt: TGTGCCAGCAGCGCGCGGGACAGGGGGGTCACTGAAGCTTTCTTT

clone_size: -
j_call: TRBJ2-2
d_call: -
v_call: TRBV9
cdr3_length: 14
cdr3_aa: CASSVATTTGELFF
cdr3_nt: TGTGCCAGCAGCGTAGCTACAACCACCGGGGAGCTGTTTTTT

clone_size: once
j_call: TRBJ2-7
d_call: TRBD1
v_call: TRBV15
cdr3_length: 15
cdr3_aa: CATSRVSGGFHEQYF
cdr3_nt: TGTGCCACCAGCAGAGTCTCAGGGGGCTTCCACGAGCAGTACTTC

clone_size: -
j_call: TRBJ2-2
d_call: -
v_call: TRBV20-1
cdr3_length: 11
cdr3_aa: CSARTSGELFF
cdr3_nt: TGCAGTGCTAGGACTTCCGGGGAGCTGTTTTTT

clone_size: -
j_call: TRBJ2-1
d_call: TRBD2
v_call: TRBV6-1
cdr3_length: 15
cdr3_aa: CASRAFAGGYNEQFF
cdr3_nt: TGTGCCAGCAGAGCATTTGCGGGGGGTTACAATGAGCAGTTCTTC

clone_size: -
j_call: TRBJ2-5
d_call: TRBD1
v_call: TRBV6-6
cdr3_length: 14
cdr3_aa: CASSSTGVQETQYF
cdr3_nt: TGTGCCAGCAGTTCAACAGGGGTACAAGAGACCCAGTACTTC

clone_size: -
j_call: TRBJ2-3
d_call: TRBD2
v_call: TRBV27
cdr3_length: 14
cdr3_aa: CASSKGTRTDTQYF
cdr3_nt: TGTGCCAGCAGTAAAGGGACTAGGACAGATACGCAGTATTTT

clone_size: -
j_call: TRBJ1-1
d_call: TRBD1
v_call: TRBV6-5
cdr3_length: 12
cdr3_aa: CASRTGNTEAFF
cdr3_nt: TGTGCCAGTCGGACAGGGAACACTGAAGCTTTCTTT

clone_size: -
j_call: TRBJ1-2
d_call: -
v_call: TRBV6-5
cdr3_length: 14
cdr3_aa: CASTRGSTNYGYTF
cdr3_nt: TGTGCCAGCACACGAGGAAGTACTAACTATGGCTACACCTTC

clone_size: once
j_call: TRBJ1-1
d_call: -
v_call: TRBV9
cdr3_length: 13
cdr3_aa: CASSPQVNPEAFF
cdr3_nt: TGTGCCAGCAGCCCTCAAGTCAACCCTGAAGCTTTCTTT

clone_size: -
j_call: TRBJ1-6
d_call: -
v_call: TRBV7-9
cdr3_length: 16
cdr3_aa: CASSLTSWYSNSPLHF
cdr3_nt: TGTGCCAGCAGCTTGACTTCGTGGTATAGCAATTCACCCCTCCACTTT

clone_size: few
j_call: TRBJ1-1
d_call: -
v_call: TRBV9
cdr3_length: 14
cdr3_aa: CASSPFGDDTEAFF
cdr3_nt: TGTGCCAGCAGCCCCTTCGGAGACGACACTGAAGCTTTCTTT

clone_size: -
j_call: TRBJ2-7
d_call: TRBD2
v_call: TRBV6-6
cdr3_length: 16
cdr3_aa: CASSTHAGGRIYEQYF
cdr3_nt: TGTGCCAGCAGTACCCACGCGGGGGGGCGGATTTACGAGCAGTACTTC

clone_size: -
j_call: TRBJ2-7
d_call: -
v_call: TRBV6-5
cdr3_length: 13
cdr3_aa: CASSYSMRAWQYF
cdr3_nt: TGTGCCAGCAGTTACTCGATGCGAGCGTGGCAGTACTTC

clone_size: once
j_call: TRBJ1-5
d_call: -
v_call: TRBV2
cdr3_length: 13
cdr3_aa: CASSEDGNQPQHF
cdr3_nt: TGTGCCAGCAGTGAAGATGGGAATCAGCCCCAGCATTTT

clone_size: -
j_call: TRBJ2-7
d_call: TRBD1
v_call: TRBV7-8
cdr3_length: 15
cdr3_aa: CASSLAVTGGHEQYF
cdr3_nt: TGTGCCAGCAGCTTAGCCGTGACAGGGGGCCACGAGCAGTACTTC

clone_size: -
j_call: TRBJ2-3
d_call: -
v_call: TRBV2
cdr3_length: 15
cdr3_aa: CASNPGRFSTDTQYF
cdr3_nt: TGTGCCAGCAACCCGGGTAGATTTAGCACAGATACGCAGTATTTT

clone_size: -
j_call: TRBJ1-4
d_call: TRBD1
v_call: TRBV7-9
cdr3_length: 15
cdr3_aa: CASSSGQGADEKLFF
cdr3_nt: TGTGCCAGCAGCTCCGGCCAGGGGGCAGATGAAAAACTGTTTTTT

clone_size: -
j_call: TRBJ2-1
d_call: TRBD1
v_call: TRBV5-7
cdr3_length: 14
cdr3_aa: CASSWWTGSNEQFF
cdr3_nt: TGTGCCAGCAGCTGGTGGACAGGGAGCAATGAGCAGTTCTTC

clone_size: -
j_call: TRBJ1-2
d_call: -
v_call: TRBV5-1
cdr3_length: 12
cdr3_aa: CASSLDEYGYTF
cdr3_nt: TGCGCCAGCAGCTTGGATGAATATGGCTACACCTTC

clone_size: -
j_call: TRBJ2-2
d_call: -
v_call: TRBV5-4
cdr3_length: 17
cdr3_aa: CASSPNLLAYGTGELFF
cdr3_nt: TGTGCCAGCAGCCCCAATCTCTTAGCGTACGGCACCGGGGAGCTGTTTTTT

clone_size: -
j_call: TRBJ2-5
d_call: -
v_call: TRBV7-9
cdr3_length: 11
cdr3_aa: CASGTGDSQYF
cdr3_nt: TGTGCCAGCGGCACAGGGGACTCCCAGTACTTC

clone_size: once
j_call: TRBJ1-1
d_call: -
v_call: TRBV30
cdr3_length: 13
cdr3_aa: CAWSVMGTTEAFF
cdr3_nt: TGTGCCTGGAGTGTCATGGGAACAACTGAAGCTTTCTTT

clone_size: -
j_call: TRBJ2-7
d_call: TRBD1
v_call: TRBV7-2
cdr3_length: 16
cdr3_aa: CASSSSRTGVAYEQYF
cdr3_nt: TGTGCCAGCAGCTCATCACGAACAGGGGTTGCCTACGAGCAGTACTTC

clone_size: -
j_call: TRBJ1-1
d_call: -
v_call: TRBV28
cdr3_length: 13
cdr3_aa: CASSLGQNTEAFF
cdr3_nt: TGTGCCAGCAGTCTCGGGCAGAACACTGAAGCTTTCTTT

clone_size: -
j_call: TRBJ2-1
d_call: TRBD2
v_call: TRBV30
cdr3_length: 15
cdr3_aa: CAWSEGTSGYNEQFF
cdr3_nt: TGTGCCTGGAGCGAGGGGACTAGCGGGTACAATGAGCAGTTCTTC

clone_size: -
j_call: TRBJ2-7
d_call: -
v_call: TRBV7-9
cdr3_length: 15
cdr3_aa: CASSLVGVRSYEQYF
cdr3_nt: TGTGCCAGCAGCTTAGTGGGGGTTAGGTCCTACGAGCAGTACTTC

clone_size: -
j_call: TRBJ2-3
d_call: TRBD2
v_call: TRBV7-9
cdr3_length: 16
cdr3_aa: CASSPTSGLSTDTQYF
cdr3_nt: TGTGCCAGCAGCCCGACTAGCGGATTGAGCACAGATACGCAGTATTTT

clone_size: -
j_call: TRBJ2-7
d_call: -
v_call: TRBV18
cdr3_length: 13
cdr3_aa: CASSPGDSYEQYF
cdr3_nt: TGTGCCAGCTCACCCGGGGATTCCTACGAGCAGTACTTC

clone_size: once
j_call: TRBJ2-1
d_call: TRBD2
v_call: TRBV13
cdr3_length: 14
cdr3_aa: CASSSTGLGNEQFF
cdr3_nt: TGTGCCAGCAGCTCTACCGGACTAGGCAATGAGCAGTTCTTC

clone_size: -
j_call: TRBJ2-3
d_call: -
v_call: TRBV7-9
cdr3_length: 10
cdr3_aa: CASTLDTQYF
cdr3_nt: TGTGCCAGCACTCTAGATACGCAGTATTTT

clone_size: few
j_call: TRBJ2-7
d_call: TRBD2
v_call: TRBV6-6
cdr3_length: 13
cdr3_aa: CASNQRGYYEQYF
cdr3_nt: TGTGCCAGCAACCAGCGGGGCTACTACGAGCAGTACTTC

clone_size: -
j_call: TRBJ2-2
d_call: TRBD2
v_call: TRBV29-1
cdr3_length: 21
cdr3_aa: CSVPGSGEGLAGVWNTGELFF
cdr3_nt: TGCAGCGTACCCGGGAGCGGGGAAGGACTAGCGGGAGTCTGGAACACCGGGGAGCTGTTTTTT

clone_size: -
j_call: TRBJ2-7
d_call: -
v_call: TRBV9
cdr3_length: 14
cdr3_aa: CASSVAGVYAEQYF
cdr3_nt: TGTGCCAGCAGCGTAGCGGGGGTTTACGCCGAGCAGTACTTC

clone_size: -
j_call: TRBJ2-7
d_call: TRBD1
v_call: TRBV29-1
cdr3_length: 13
cdr3_aa: CSVGQGLSYEQYF
cdr3_nt: TGCAGCGTTGGACAGGGCCTCTCCTACGAGCAGTACTTC

clone_size: -
j_call: TRBJ1-3
d_call: -
v_call: TRBV7-9
cdr3_length: 17
cdr3_aa: CASSPPPGRSSGNTIYF
cdr3_nt: TGTGCCAGCAGCCCGCCGCCGGGCCGTAGCTCTGGAAACACCATATATTTT

clone_size: -
j_call: TRBJ2-7
d_call: -
v_call: TRBV13
cdr3_length: 14
cdr3_aa: CASSLRYRAHEQYF
cdr3_nt: TGTGCCAGCAGCTTAAGGTACAGGGCCCACGAGCAGTACTTC

clone_size: -
j_call: TRBJ2-7
d_call: -
v_call: TRBV11-2
cdr3_length: 12
cdr3_aa: CASRDSYYEQYF
cdr3_nt: TGTGCCAGCAGGGACTCGTACTACGAGCAGTACTTC

clone_size: -
j_call: TRBJ2-2
d_call: TRBD2
v_call: TRBV4-1
cdr3_length: 17
cdr3_aa: CASSRGTSGRAAGELFF
cdr3_nt: TGCGCCAGCAGCCGAGGGACTAGCGGGAGGGCCGCCGGGGAGCTGTTTTTT

clone_size: -
j_call: TRBJ2-3
d_call: TRBD2
v_call: TRBV5-1
cdr3_length: 19
cdr3_aa: CASSLVILAGGRSTDTQYF
cdr3_nt: TGCGCCAGCAGCTTGGTCATACTAGCGGGGGGCCGGAGCACAGATACGCAGTATTTT

clone_size: -
j_call: TRBJ2-1
d_call: TRBD1
v_call: TRBV6-6
cdr3_length: 16
cdr3_aa: CASSTFMGQGWNEQFF
cdr3_nt: TGTGCCAGCAGTACATTCATGGGACAGGGATGGAATGAGCAGTTCTTC

clone_size: -
j_call: TRBJ2-3
d_call: -
v_call: TRBV5-8
cdr3_length: 15
cdr3_aa: CASSFLGVGPDTQYF
cdr3_nt: TGTGCCAGCAGCTTCTTGGGCGTTGGTCCAGATACGCAGTATTTT